A selection of T cell receptor beta chains follows, all from one sample in a study of PD-L1 blockade in urothelial cancer. Profiling relied on immunoSEQ multiplex PCR, and the TCRdb table lists in-frame clones only, not all of them. The sample includes around 86,000 clones, just under 85% of them seen just once. The sequences come from PBMCs, collected around atezolizumab (anti-PD-L1) treatment. The receptors derive from a man in his forties with urothelial cancer. Each CDR3 is given with its conserved first and last residue. Where a row states a size, it is once, few, many or the class of an expanded clone; other rows omit it.

clone_size: NA
j_call: TRBJ2-4
v_call: TRBV9
cdr3_aa: CASSVGGSMNIQYF

clone_size: NA
j_call: TRBJ2-1
v_call: TRBV4-3
cdr3_aa: CASSQEGGVIAGVGSYNEQFF

clone_size: NA
j_call: TRBJ1-3
v_call: TRBV6-1
cdr3_aa: CASSMQGGVGNTIYF

clone_size: NA
j_call: TRBJ2-7
v_call: TRBV28
cdr3_aa: CASSMVPWTGGPGNF

clone_size: NA
j_call: TRBJ2-5
v_call: TRBV6-5
cdr3_aa: CASSYTGMETQYF

clone_size: NA
j_call: TRBJ2-1
v_call: TRBV30
cdr3_aa: CAWSVETSGRSRQFF

clone_size: NA
j_call: TRBJ1-5
v_call: TRBV21-1
cdr3_aa: CASSQKGVCGQPQHF

clone_size: NA
j_call: TRBJ1-2
v_call: TRBV28
cdr3_aa: CASSSQGRGYTF

clone_size: NA
j_call: TRBJ1-1
v_call: TRBV30
cdr3_aa: CAWREGHSNTEAFF

clone_size: NA
j_call: TRBJ2-2
v_call: TRBV5-1
cdr3_aa: CASSLARGTNTGELFF

clone_size: once
j_call: TRBJ1-1
v_call: TRBV29-1
cdr3_aa: CSVKPGHMNTEAFF

clone_size: NA
j_call: TRBJ2-1
v_call: TRBV4-1
cdr3_aa: CASSQLAAAHNEQFF

clone_size: NA
j_call: TRBJ2-3
v_call: TRBV5-4
cdr3_aa: CASSLAGGPTDTQYF

clone_size: NA
j_call: TRBJ2-7
v_call: TRBV4-2
cdr3_aa: CASSQDLGGTAYEQYF

clone_size: NA
j_call: TRBJ1-2
v_call: TRBV6-1
cdr3_aa: CASRGQGDYGYTF

clone_size: NA
j_call: TRBJ1-5
v_call: TRBV6-6
cdr3_aa: CASSYDGQGGNQPQHF

clone_size: NA
j_call: TRBJ1-1
v_call: TRBV10-1
cdr3_aa: CASSGQPNTEAFF

clone_size: NA
j_call: TRBJ2-1
v_call: TRBV14
cdr3_aa: CASSPGLSSYNEQFF

clone_size: NA
j_call: TRBJ1-2
v_call: TRBV27
cdr3_aa: CASRLQGGYGYTF

clone_size: NA
j_call: TRBJ2-7
v_call: TRBV7-2
cdr3_aa: CASSYLAGNYEQYF

clone_size: NA
j_call: TRBJ1-4
v_call: TRBV18
cdr3_aa: CASSYDRGLRVGEKLFF

clone_size: NA
j_call: TRBJ1-1
v_call: TRBV28
cdr3_aa: CASSPLGRATEAFF

clone_size: NA
j_call: TRBJ1-1
v_call: TRBV5-5
cdr3_aa: CASSLRQGQNTEAFF

clone_size: NA
j_call: TRBJ2-1
v_call: TRBV2
cdr3_aa: CASSEELGGRSNEQFF

clone_size: NA
j_call: TRBJ2-7
v_call: TRBV4-1
cdr3_aa: CASSQEGLAVYEQYF

clone_size: NA
j_call: TRBJ2-2
v_call: TRBV7-7
cdr3_aa: CASSFDTHGGELFF

clone_size: NA
j_call: TRBJ2-7
v_call: TRBV4-1
cdr3_aa: CASSQDMTSGRREQYF

clone_size: NA
j_call: TRBJ1-3
v_call: TRBV11-2
cdr3_aa: CASSLVRASTIYF

clone_size: NA
j_call: TRBJ2-5
v_call: TRBV18
cdr3_aa: CASSPGSAGGPLETQYF

clone_size: NA
j_call: TRBJ2-3
v_call: TRBV29-1
cdr3_aa: CSVDLQENAQYF

clone_size: NA
j_call: TRBJ2-1
v_call: TRBV11-2
cdr3_aa: CASSLLSGLAGVNEQFF

clone_size: NA
j_call: TRBJ1-1
v_call: TRBV6-1
cdr3_aa: CASSEEIRRGREAFF

clone_size: NA
j_call: TRBJ2-1
v_call: TRBV5-4
cdr3_aa: CASSFLAGVSNEQFF

clone_size: NA
j_call: TRBJ2-5
v_call: TRBV11-2
cdr3_aa: CASSLEQRAQYF

clone_size: NA
j_call: TRBJ2-4
v_call: TRBV6-1
cdr3_aa: CASEGLGRGFQYF

clone_size: NA
j_call: TRBJ2-1
v_call: TRBV27
cdr3_aa: CASSPGTPDYNEQFF

clone_size: NA
j_call: TRBJ1-2
v_call: TRBV6-1
cdr3_aa: CASSEPIYGYTF

clone_size: NA
j_call: TRBJ2-1
v_call: TRBV27
cdr3_aa: CASRAPGQRVNEQFF

clone_size: NA
j_call: TRBJ2-7
v_call: TRBV28
cdr3_aa: CASRETGSWLHEQYF

clone_size: NA
j_call: TRBJ2-2
v_call: TRBV13
cdr3_aa: CASSPISLRDWELFF

clone_size: NA
j_call: TRBJ2-7
v_call: TRBV27
cdr3_aa: CASRPGTLAYEQYF

clone_size: NA
j_call: TRBJ2-7
v_call: TRBV19
cdr3_aa: CASSPGLAGGLYEQYF

clone_size: NA
j_call: TRBJ1-1
v_call: TRBV19
cdr3_aa: CASSIVGGNTEAFF

clone_size: NA
j_call: TRBJ2-3
v_call: TRBV5-1
cdr3_aa: CASSLFGDTQYF

clone_size: NA
j_call: TRBJ2-7
v_call: TRBV19
cdr3_aa: CASSSDTPSYEQYF

clone_size: NA
j_call: TRBJ2-1
v_call: TRBV5-4
cdr3_aa: CASKSAGRNEQFF

clone_size: NA
j_call: TRBJ1-1
v_call: TRBV5-1
cdr3_aa: CASGQDLNTEAFF

clone_size: NA
j_call: TRBJ2-7
v_call: TRBV6-5
cdr3_aa: CASSYRSEVHEQYF

clone_size: NA
j_call: TRBJ2-1
v_call: TRBV7-3
cdr3_aa: CASSLGLAGSKNEQFF

clone_size: NA
j_call: TRBJ2-2
v_call: TRBV5-1
cdr3_aa: CASSTGTGNTGELFF

clone_size: NA
j_call: TRBJ2-1
v_call: TRBV27
cdr3_aa: CASSLLAGGYNEQFF

clone_size: NA
j_call: TRBJ1-2
v_call: TRBV27
cdr3_aa: CASSPGWGNYGYTF

clone_size: NA
j_call: TRBJ2-3
v_call: TRBV11-3
cdr3_aa: CASSSGLAPGGDTQYF

clone_size: NA
j_call: TRBJ2-7
v_call: TRBV27
cdr3_aa: CASSFRAKTSYEQYF

clone_size: few
j_call: TRBJ1-5
v_call: TRBV19
cdr3_aa: CASSRGMDSNQPQHF

clone_size: NA
j_call: TRBJ2-2
v_call: TRBV28
cdr3_aa: CAIKRAGLNTGELFF

clone_size: NA
j_call: TRBJ2-4
v_call: TRBV5-1
cdr3_aa: CASSLAGTGLAKNIQYF

clone_size: NA
j_call: TRBJ2-2
v_call: TRBV6-1
cdr3_aa: CASGLPRGAGELFF